This TCR beta chain was sequenced for a study of blood T cell repertoires in COVID-19. Study as a whole: Samples of COVID-19 (acute and convalescent) were obtained from the United States, Italy and Spain. Sources were T cells, B-cell-depleted T cells, or PBMCs; the material itself was cDNA or gDNA.

Germline CDR1 MNHEY, CDR2 SVGAGI. CDR3 length: 14 amino acids. With 2 bases removed from V and 8 bases from J, the gap between germline ends came to 15 bases. Authors' processing steps: Amplifying reference gene primers gave estimates of nucleated cell counts. Profiled with immunoSEQ multiplex PCR; TCRdb holds only in-frame clones, not every one. Clonal size and the V and J genes are those of that table, whereas D and trimming came from the DNA. The sample holds roughly 100,000 clones, around nine tenths seen once. This receptor was obtained from a man aged 45-65 years with active or convalescent COVID-19. The rearrangement links TRBV6-5 to TRBJ1-1, with D tentatively TRBD1 (6 bases). Sequences were obtained from peripheral blood. In DNA, the CDR3 is TGTGCCAGCAGTTACAGCGGGACATTTACCGAAGCTTTCTTT. Amino acids: CASSYSGTFTEAFF.